The 13 T cell receptor beta chains below all came from one sample that was sequenced in a study of long-term antiretroviral therapy in people with HIV. Survey level was the resolution at which the v3.0 immunoSEQ assay ran. TCRdb's table, derived via immunoSEQ multiplex PCR, lists solely in-frame clones and lacks some. The table includes fewer than 10,000 clones, 84% detected once. The material sequenced was unsorted PBMCs, taken 0.3 years before starting antiretroviral therapy. These receptors originate from a man aged 25-45 years with HIV.

The chain recombines TRBV11-3 with TRBJ2-3, with D possibly matching TRBD2 (6 bases). Trimming removed 5 bases from V and 9 bases from J, with 15 bases in between. From germline, CDR1 is SGHNT and CDR2 YENEEA. The CDR3 has 13 amino acids. The CDR3 is CASSGAVGRTQYF. The CDR3, as DNA: TGTGCCAGCAGCGGAGCCGTAGGGAGGACGCAGTATTTT.

This sequence joins TRBV30 and TRBJ2-2; unclear D gene. The CDR3 has 13 amino acids. With 4 bases removed from V and 1 base from J, the gap between germline ends came to 7 bases. Germline-derived CDR1 and CDR2 are GTSNPN and SVGIG (reference sequence). In DNA form, the CDR3 reads TGTGCCTGGACAGAATGGAACACCGGGGAGCTGTTTTTT. Translating it yields CAWTEWNTGELFF.

CDR3 region: CASRPAGTYNEQFF. The DNA for the CDR3 is TGTGCCAGTAGACCAGCGGGGACCTACAATGAGCAGTTCTTC. The genes are TRBV19 and TRBJ2-1; 7 nucleotides agree with TRBD2. The CDR3 runs to 14 residues. Germline assignment: CDR1 LNHDA and CDR2 SQIVND (reference sequence). V trimming: 6 bases; J trimming: 2 bases; junction bases outside the gene matches: 4.

The chain joins TRBV28 to TRBJ1-3; D is perhaps TRBD1 (6 bases). Germline CDR1 MDHEN, CDR2 SYDVKM. This CDR3 spans 14 amino acids. Deletions cut 6 bases from V and 0 bases from J, with 9 bases between. The CDR3 region is CASSTTGSGNTIYF. The CDR3 nucleotides read TGTGCCAGCAGCACGACAGGCTCTGGAAACACCATATATTTT.

This chain links TRBV6-5 with TRBJ1-5; possibly TRBD1 for D (6 bases). The CDR3 is made up of 13 amino acids. Per germline, CDR1 MNHEY and CDR2 SVGAGI. Trimming removed 6 bases at V and 6 bases at J, with 12 bases between. The CDR3 loop reads CASRYRAGQPQHF. The DNA of the CDR3 is TGTGCCAGCAGATACAGGGCCGGTCAGCCCCAGCATTTT.

This clone counts as large (0.1 to 1%). The chain uses TRBV14 and TRBJ2-7; D is unresolved. The germline CDR1 and CDR2 sequences are SGHDN and FVKESK. The CDR3 totals 14 residues. The V and J ends lost 0 bases and 2 bases respectively, with 8 bases between them. This CDR3 is CASSQEEWPYEQYF. Here the CDR3 DNA reads TGTGCCAGCAGCCAAGAAGAATGGCCCTACGAGCAGTACTTC.

The V call is TRBV6-4, the J call TRBJ2-1; D perhaps matches TRBD1 (6 bases). Trimming stripped 7 bases from V and 6 bases from J, with 19 bases between. The CDR3 has 15 residues. Germline V gene lookup returns CDR1 MRHNA and CDR2 SNTAGT. In DNA, the CDR3 is TGTGCCAGCACCGACTCTATAGGACAGTCCAATGAGCAGTTCTTC. Residues: CASTDSIGQSNEQFF.

This chain joins TRBV7-2 and TRBJ2-5, with TRBD2 matching 8 bases. Germline CDR1 SGHTA, CDR2 FQGNSA. With V trimmed by 1 base and J by 7 bases, 11 bases remained unmatched. The CDR3 is 16 amino acids. CDR3 DNA: TGTGCCAGCAGCTTAGAGGCTAGCGGGCTGGTTAGGACCCAGTACTTC. Translating gives CASSLEASGLVRTQYF. The complete variable domain, with remaining parts taken from reference TRBV7-2 and TRBJ2-5, reads GAGVSQSPSNKVTEKGKDVELRCDPISGHTALYWYRQSLGQGLEFLIYFQGNSAPDKSGLPSDRFSAERTGGSVSTLTIQRTQQEDSAVYLCASSLEASGLVRTQYFGPGTRLLVL.

V is TRBV1 and J is TRBJ2-1; TRBD2 reflects the table's D call only, with no check against the DNA. TRBV1 is recorded as a pseudogene. The CDR3 contains 17 residues. CDR3 sequence reads: CTSSHYSGGTSYNEQFF. The CDR3 region has the DNA TGCACCAGCAGCCATTACAGCGGAGGGACCTCCTACAATGAGCAGTTCTTC.

CDR3 nucleotides: TGTGCCAGCAAGATAGAGTATAGCAATCAGCCCCAGCATTTT. It specifies CASKIEYSNQPQHF. J is TRBJ1-5 and V is TRBV28; D is uncertain. Trimming shortened V by 7 bases and J by 0 bases, and 10 bases separated the two germline ends. The V gene's germline CDR1 is MDHEN and CDR2 SYDVKM. CDR3 size: 14 residues.

The chain employs TRBV28 and TRBJ2-2; D is possibly TRBD1 (6 bases). CDR3 length: 13 amino acids. CDR1 and CDR2 (germline): MDHEN, SYDVKM. Trimming shortened V by 7 bases and J by 5 bases, and 11 bases separated the two germline ends. The CDR3, as DNA: TGTGCCAGCATCCTACAGGGAACCGGGGAGCTGTTTTTT. It encodes CASILQGTGELFF.

The CDR3 here is CASSPGARPQYF. The CDR3 nucleotides are TGTGCCAGCAGCCCCGGAGCGAGGCCCCAGTACTTC. The chain combines TRBV7-2 with TRBJ2-5; D is uncertain. This CDR3 spans 12 amino acids. The V end was cut by 5 bases, the J end by 9 bases, with 13 bases between. The germline V gene has CDR1 SGHTA and CDR2 FQGNSA. The full variable domain, with the rest looked up from reference TRBV7-2 and TRBJ2-5, is GAGVSQSPSNKVTEKGKDVELRCDPISGHTALYWYRQSLGQGLEFLIYFQGNSAPDKSGLPSDRFSAERTGGSVSTLTIQRTQQEDSAVYLCASSPGARPQYFGPGTRLLVL.

The rearrangement links TRBV7-9 to TRBJ1-1; no clear D. The CDR3 extends over 12 amino acids. Per germline, CDR1 SEHNR and CDR2 FQNEAQ (reference sequence). With 4 bases removed from V and 1 base from J, the gap between germline ends came to 4 bases. For the CDR3, the DNA is TGTGCCAGCAGCTATAAGAACACTGAAGCTTTCTTT. It codes for CASSYKNTEAFF.